This is a list of T cell receptor beta chains from one sample in a study of blood T cell repertoires in COVID-19. Data came from immunoSEQ multiplex PCR; TCRdb stores just in-frame clones and leaves some out. Of about 310,000 clones in the sample, just under 90% are singletons; the top ten hold roughly 10%. The sample comprised PBMCs or T cells enriched from blood (not recorded which). The origin of the receptors is a woman in her thirties who had recovered from COVID-19. Each CDR3 is given with its conserved first and last residue. A D gene is named only where the DNA matches it firmly. Some rows have no size entry. The others give once, few or many, or a class for an expanded clone.

d_gene	abundance	v_gene	j_gene	CDR3aa	CDR3nt
.	few	TRBV10-3	TRBJ1-4	CAISEIGRASEKLFF	TGTGCCATCAGTGAAATTGGCAGGGCGAGTGAAAAACTGTTTTTT
TRBD1	.	TRBV5-6	TRBJ1-4	CASSFGQGGVEKLFF	TGTGCCAGCAGCTTCGGTCAGGGGGGCGTTGAAAAACTGTTTTTT
.	.	TRBV5-5	TRBJ1-5	CASSSGVSNQPQHF	TGTGCCAGCAGCTCGGGGGTTAGCAATCAGCCCCAGCATTTT
TRBD1	.	TRBV5-4	TRBJ2-2	CASSLPGTGGGGELFF	TGTGCCAGCAGCTTGCCCGGGACAGGGGGCGGCGGGGAGCTGTTTTTT
.	.	TRBV4-1	TRBJ1-3	CASSQREYSGNTIYF	TGCGCCAGCAGCCAACGTGAGTACTCTGGAAACACCATATATTTT
.	.	TRBV6-5	TRBJ1-3	CASSYSIGIGNTIYF	TGTGCCAGCAGTTATTCGATCGGGATAGGAAACACCATATATTTT
.	.	TRBV5-1	TRBJ2-2	CASNPPGHTGELFF	TGCGCCAGCAATCCGCCAGGGCACACCGGGGAGCTGTTTTTT
.	.	TRBV9	TRBJ2-1	CASSVGIGELGSNEQFF	TGTGCCAGCAGCGTAGGAATTGGCGAGTTGGGCTCCAATGAGCAGTTCTTC
.	.	TRBV11-2	TRBJ2-1	CASSLEQLYNEQFF	TGTGCCAGCAGCTTAGAACAGCTCTACAATGAGCAGTTCTTC
.	once	TRBV7-9	TRBJ2-7	CASSLAGSGYEQYF	TGTGCCAGCAGCTTAGCCGGGAGTGGTTACGAGCAGTACTTC
.	.	TRBV5-1	TRBJ1-2	CASSSNSFTYGYTF	TGCGCCAGCAGTTCGAACAGTTTTACCTATGGCTACACCTTC
TRBD1	.	TRBV28	TRBJ1-2	CASSLGQGARGYTF	TGTGCCAGCAGTTTAGGTCAGGGGGCGCGCGGCTACACCTTC
TRBD2	.	TRBV27	TRBJ2-3	CASSLFWTSGIGTDTQYF	TGTGCCAGCAGTTTATTTTGGACTAGCGGGATCGGCACAGATACGCAGTATTTT
.	.	TRBV11-2	TRBJ2-3	CASSLAGTQYF	TGTGCCAGCAGCTTAGCCGGTACGCAGTATTTT
TRBD1	once	TRBV6-5	TRBJ2-1	CASSGQGVLHEQFF	TGTGCCAGCTCAGGACAGGGGGTACTTCACGAGCAGTTCTTC
TRBD2	.	TRBV5-6	TRBJ2-1	CASSSGLAGFHEQFF	TGTGCCAGCAGCTCCGGCCTAGCGGGATTTCATGAGCAGTTCTTC
.	few	TRBV2	TRBJ1-1	CASRLGESTEAFF	TGTGCCAGCAGGTTAGGGGAATCGACTGAAGCTTTCTTT
.	.	TRBV6-5	TRBJ1-4	CASSYSVRDTEKLFF	TGTGCCAGCAGTTACTCAGTACGGGATACTGAAAAACTGTTTTTT
TRBD1	.	TRBV5-5	TRBJ1-2	CASSSSTGGQGTF	TGTGCCAGCAGCTCTTCTACAGGGGGCCAAGGGACCTTC
.	.	TRBV18	TRBJ1-4	CASSGSTGANEKLFF	TGTGCCAGCTCAGGTTCAACGGGAGCTAATGAAAAACTGTTTTTT
.	.	TRBV6-2/TRBV6-3	TRBJ2-7	CASSLPPYEQYF	TGTGCCAGCAGTCTTCCCCCCTACGAGCAGTACTTC
.	.	TRBV28	TRBJ1-5	CASSAPVRVGSQPQHF	TGTGCCAGCAGTGCTCCGGTGCGGGTAGGGAGTCAGCCCCAGCATTTT
TRBD1	once	TRBV27	TRBJ1-2	CASSLGPPGTGGGYTF	TGTGCCAGCAGTTTAGGGCCCCCTGGGACAGGGGGCGGCTACACCTTC
TRBD2	few	TRBV3-1/TRBV3-2	TRBJ2-1	CASSPFLAGGGYNEQFF	TGTGCCAGCAGCCCTTTTTTAGCGGGAGGCGGCTACAATGAGCAGTTCTTC
.	.	TRBV25-1	TRBJ2-1	CASSQRGLTDEQFF	TGTGCCAGCAGTCAACGGGGTTTAACCGATGAGCAGTTCTTC
.	.	TRBV4-3	TRBJ2-7	CASSPRPGTYEQYF	TGCGCCAGCAGCCCCCGACCAGGAACCTACGAGCAGTACTTC
.	.	TRBV21-1	TRBJ1-1	CASSKEDRVNTEAFF	TGTGCCAGCAGCAAAGAAGACAGGGTGAACACTGAAGCTTTCTTT
TRBD2	.	TRBV24-1	TRBJ2-7	CATRARLAGGYEQYF	TGTGCCACCAGAGCACGACTAGCGGGCGGATACGAGCAGTACTTC
TRBD2	.	TRBV18	TRBJ2-5	CASSPLLAGGPGETQYF	TGTGCCAGCTCACCACTACTAGCGGGAGGGCCCGGGGAGACCCAGTACTTC
TRBD1	.	TRBV29-1	TRBJ1-1	CSVEGSTGGLYTEAFF	TGCAGCGTTGAAGGTTCGACAGGGGGCTTATACACTGAAGCTTTCTTT
.	.	TRBV4-1	TRBJ1-1	CASSQLGEGTEAFF	TGCGCCAGCAGCCAATTGGGGGAGGGGACTGAAGCTTTCTTT
TRBD1	few	TRBV15	TRBJ1-1	CATSSPGTGPAFF	TGTGCCACCAGCAGTCCCGGGACAGGGCCAGCTTTCTTT
.	many	TRBV7-9	TRBJ2-3	CASSPGQTTYTDTQYF	TGTGCCAGCAGCCCAGGACAGACCACCTACACAGATACGCAGTATTTT
.	.	TRBV28	TRBJ1-5	CASSFVEGDQPQHF	TGTGCCAGCAGTTTCGTAGAGGGAGATCAGCCCCAGCATTTT
TRBD1	.	TRBV19	TRBJ1-2	CATLSTAGGGYTF	TGTGCCACCCTCTCAACCGCAGGGGGCGGCTACACCTTC
TRBD2	.	TRBV28	TRBJ2-7	CASNFGAGELRGQYF	TGTGCCAGCAACTTTGGAGCGGGGGAACTACGTGGGCAGTACTTC
.	.	TRBV10-1	TRBJ2-7	CASCGAQQYF	TGCGCCAGCTGCGGAGCCCAGCAGTACTTC
TRBD2	.	TRBV11-2	TRBJ2-1	CASSSIRAGGLRFF	TGTGCCAGCAGCAGCATTAGAGCGGGAGGGTTGCGGTTCTTC
.	.	TRBV11-3	TRBJ1-3	CASSLGPGNTIYF	TGTGCCAGCAGCTTGGGCCCTGGAAACACCATATATTTT
TRBD1	.	TRBV4-1	TRBJ1-2	CASSQDLRGQNYGYTF	TGCGCCAGCAGCCAAGATCTGAGGGGGCAGAACTATGGCTACACCTTC
TRBD1	.	TRBV19	TRBJ1-5	CATAGTGEQPQHF	TGTGCCACCGCCGGGACAGGGGAGCAGCCCCAGCATTTT
TRBD1	few	TRBV4-2	TRBJ2-7	CASSPRQGSDEQYF	TGTGCCAGCAGCCCCCGACAGGGGAGCGACGAGCAGTACTTC
.	.	TRBV5-8	TRBJ2-6	CASSLWGGHGANVLTF	TGTGCCAGCAGCTTGTGGGGGGGGCACGGGGCCAACGTCCTGACTTTC
.	few	TRBV18	TRBJ2-3	CASSPPGYTQYF	TGTGCCAGCTCACCCCCCGGGTATACGCAGTATTTT
.	.	TRBV10-3	TRBJ1-6	CAISELEQLVSPLHF	TGTGCCATCAGTGAACTGGAACAGCTCGTTTCACCCCTCCACTTT
.	.	TRBV27	TRBJ1-4	CASSLSTATNEKLFF	TGTGCCAGCAGTTTATCGACAGCAACTAATGAAAAACTGTTTTTT
.	.	TRBV5-5	TRBJ2-7	CASSLSLSAGSYEQYF	TGTGCCAGCAGCTTGTCACTTTCGGCAGGGTCCTACGAGCAGTACTTC
TRBD2	.	TRBV30	TRBJ2-7	CASSSGSSYEQYF	TGTGCCTCCTCTAGCGGGAGCTCCTACGAGCAGTACTTC